Sequencing of this TCR beta chain was carried out in a study of CXCR3-negative and CXCR3-positive naive CD8 T cells. Background on the study: Libraries each contributed about 1.5 +/- 0.3 million TRB reads, for roughly 140 million in total. The study, taken as a whole, reports: Naive subsets had comparable surface CD5; TCR strength was inferred from TRB CDR3 properties. Diversity was high in both naive subsets and much lower in memory cells. Fresh PBMCs went into most assays, and CXCR3 expression partly declined after cryopreservation.

The CDR3 extends over 14 amino acids. UMI-labeled TRB cDNA libraries were prepared by 5' RACE. From the 5' RACE reads, TCRdb lists one entry per CDR3 protein and no DNA. The sample's table shows 46,000 or so distinct CDR3 sequences. With regard to this clonotype: Its matching antigen is unknown.

This receptor was taken from a human donor in good health. Some clones in this sample may be carry-over from other donors' samples. The sequencing sample was made of naive CXCR3- CD8+ T cells from blood. Subset reported: CD45RO-CCR7+CD27+CD95- naive CD8+ T cells lacking CXCR3 (TNR3-). V gene TRBV12-3 or TRBV12-4 combines with J gene TRBJ2-3. This CDR3 is CASRDRLGTDTQYF.